In its sample, the clone carrying this T cell receptor beta chain was seen many times. Its antigen is still unknown. TCRdb passed the 5' RACE reads through MiXCR, listing each CDR3 protein once. The sample comprises about 44,000 distinct CDR3 sequences, less than 7.5% of which are singletons, and roughly 1.4% rests with the top ten. This entry comes from a study of T-cell memory formation after mild COVID-19. General study results and limits: Certain responding clones were present in pre-infection memory, suggesting participation of cross-reactive memory. The study found contracting CD4+ clones mainly in CM and EM and contracting CD8+ clones in EMRA. Clones that got smaller from day 15 to 85 had even CD4/CD8, while clones growing later tipped toward CD4+.

The ends lost 6 bases at V and 7 bases at J; junction bases unmatched: 5. CDR1 and CDR2 (germline): SGHAT, FQNNGV. The CDR3 spans 14 residues. This receptor was taken from a young man who had mild COVID-19 (a few samples of this study predate the infection). Cell type and time point are not known. The gene calls are TRBV11-2 and TRBJ2-2; 10 positions match TRBD2. Sequenced: PBMCs or a T cell subset sorted from them (not recorded which). Here the CDR3 reads CASRKRGGGGELFF. The DNA for the CDR3 is TGTGCCAGCAGGAAGCGGGGGGGAGGCGGGGAGCTGTTTTTT.